This T cell receptor beta chain was observed in a study of tumor and adjacent non-tumor tissue in lung cancer. This clonotype came up once. Its target is not known. The study's findings and limits: TCR diversity was significantly greater in tumor than normal lung tissue. Tumor repertoires had a smaller top 100 clone share than normal lung.

This sample's RNA came from whole unsorted tissue. More than 3 cm separated this lung sample from the edge of the tumor. Newly diagnosed lung cancer patients had thoracic surgery in China, August–late 2014, without prior chemotherapy. CDR3 length: 18 residues. J gave up 14 bases and V 5 bases, and 26 bases lay outside the gene matches. A modified ARM-PCR protocol with three rounds of nested PCR amplified TCRbeta. TCRdb recomputed calls from the multiplex PCR reads with MiXCR, one row per CDR3 protein. Seen here are about 98,000 distinct CDR3 sequences, 80% observed once, and the top ten hold more than 30%.

The sequence was obtained from a man in his 60s with small cell lung cancer. The genes are TRBV12-3 or TRBV12-4 and TRBJ2-3; 9 nucleotides match TRBD2. Material: distant non-tumor lung tissue. In nucleotides, the CDR3 is TGTGCCAGCAGTGAAAGGAGCTGGGGACTAGCCAGCACAGATGCGCCGTATTTT. This gives the protein CASSERSWGLASTDAPYF.